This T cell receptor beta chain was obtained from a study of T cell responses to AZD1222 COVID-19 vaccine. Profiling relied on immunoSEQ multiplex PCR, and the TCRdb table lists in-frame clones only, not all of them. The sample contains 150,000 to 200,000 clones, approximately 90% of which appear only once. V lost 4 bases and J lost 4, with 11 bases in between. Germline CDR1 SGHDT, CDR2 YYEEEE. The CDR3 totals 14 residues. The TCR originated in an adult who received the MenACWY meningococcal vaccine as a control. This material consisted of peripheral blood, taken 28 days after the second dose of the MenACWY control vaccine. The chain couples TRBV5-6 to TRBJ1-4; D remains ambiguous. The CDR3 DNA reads TGTGCCAGCAGCCCCGGACGGAATAATGAAAAACTGTTTTTT. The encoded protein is CASSPGRNNEKLFF.